The clone carrying this TCR beta chain was seen ten or more times. This entry belongs to a study of blood T cells in healthy people across ages. The use of a sample-barcoded 5' primer and a J-beta primer mix characterized a second PCR of roughly 6 to 11 cycles. TCRdb independently ran MiXCR on the 5' RACE reads; one entry per CDR3 protein. The table lists some 1.1 million distinct CDR3 sequences, 35% to 40% of them singletons. J lost 7 bases, V lost 4 bases, and 9 bases had no gene match. The germline gives CDR1 DFQATT, CDR2 SNEGSKA (reference sequence). The CDR3 sequence is 14 residues long. Isolation of PBMCs gave at least 6 million cells per sample.

J is TRBJ1-4 and V is TRBV20-1, with TRBD1 matching over 7 bases. Sequenced input: blood. The receptor was isolated from a man aged 18 to 35 in good health. CDR3 in DNA: TGCAGTGCTACACAGGGGCCCCAGGCTGAAAAACTGTTTTTT. This gives the protein CSATQGPQAEKLFF.